One and the same sample provided the 28 T cell receptor beta chains below, sequenced in a study of long-term antiretroviral therapy in people with HIV. An immunoSEQ assay, version v3.0, was performed at survey level. Sequencing was performed with immunoSEQ multiplex PCR; in TCRdb, only in-frame clones are kept and a portion is missing. This table has 20,000 or so clones, about 85% appearing once. This material consisted of unsorted PBMCs, taken 1.9 years after starting antiretroviral therapy. The receptors here all came from a woman aged 50 to 65 with HIV.

The V and J genes are TRBV7-2 and TRBJ2-3; TRBD2 agrees at 7 bases. The CDR3 runs to 14 residues. The trim removed 1 base at V and 4 bases at J, leaving 2 bases unmatched. Germline CDR1 SGHTA, CDR2 FQGNSA. CDR3 in amino acids: CASSLDLAADTQYF. As DNA, the CDR3 is TGTGCCAGCAGCTTAGACCTAGCGGCAGATACGCAGTATTTT.

This clone is medium-sized in the sample. V usage is TRBV2 and J usage is TRBJ2-1; tentative D call: TRBD2 (5 bases). Germline V gene data show CDR1 as SNHLY and CDR2 as FYNNEI. The CDR3 is 14 residues long. V lost 1 base and J 6 bases, leaving 10 bases between the germline ends. The CDR3 region has the DNA TGTGCCAGCAGTGAAGGACTATCGTCCAATGAGCAGTTCTTC. It is translated as CASSEGLSSNEQFF.

In its sample, this clone was seen a few times. V and J are TRBV13 and TRBJ2-2, with TRBD2 identical over 9 bases. After removal of 0 bases from V and 6 bases from J, the junction contained 5 bases not matched to a gene. CDR1 and CDR2 (germline): PRHDT, FYEKMQ (reference sequence). The CDR3 sequence is 16 residues long. CDR3 DNA sequence: TGTGCCAGCAGCTTAGGTGCGGGGGGGCCATCCGGGGAGCTGTTTTTT. It is translated as CASSLGAGGPSGELFF.

This sequence joins TRBV5-5 and TRBJ1-4, with D perhaps TRBD1 (6 bases). CDR1 SGHKS and CDR2 YYEKEE come from the germline V gene (reference sequence). CDR3 length: 15 amino acids. With 3 bases removed from V and 4 bases from J, the gap between germline ends came to 13 bases. The CDR3 here is CASSSGRGINEKLFF. The CDR3, as DNA: TGTGCCAGCAGCTCGGGGAGGGGGATTAATGAAAAACTGTTTTTT.

V usage is TRBV11-1 and J usage is TRBJ2-5; 7 nucleotides align to TRBD2. The CDR3 consists of 15 residues. Germline trimming cut 5 bases from V and 1 base from J; bases unmatched to any gene: 7. The germline CDR1 and CDR2 sequences are SGHAT and FQDESV (reference sequence). DNA for the CDR3: TGTGCCAGCAGCAAAGCGGGGCCCTCCCAAGAGACCCAGTACTTC. This gives the protein CASSKAGPSQETQYF. Together with reference TRBV11-1 and TRBJ2-5, the CDR3 gives the full variable domain: EAEVAQSPRYKITEKSQAVAFWCDPISGHATLYWYRQILGQGPELLVQFQDESVVDDSQLPKDRFSAERLKGVDSTLKIQPAELGDSAMYLCASSKAGPSQETQYFGPGTRLLVL.

The chain joins TRBV6-5 to TRBJ2-4; D unclear. CDR1 is MNHEY, CDR2 SVGAGI, per germline. The CDR3 contains 14 residues. Between the trimmed V and J ends, which lost 0 bases and 4 bases, there was a span of 7 bases. The CDR3 reads CASSYSLGKNIQYF. DNA of the CDR3: TGTGCCAGCAGTTACTCCCTGGGAAAAAACATTCAGTACTTC.

The V call is TRBV6-5, the J call TRBJ2-6; TRBD2 is a possible D gene (5 bases). CDR3 size: 15 residues. The V end lost 6 bases, the J end lost 1 base, and 10 bases lay between the germline ends. Germline V lookup: CDR1 MNHEY, CDR2 SVGAGI. The CDR3 region is CASSRTGSGANVLTF. CDR3 coding DNA: TGTGCCAGCAGCAGGACGGGGTCTGGGGCCAACGTCCTGACTTTC.

This rearrangement joins TRBV2 to TRBJ1-6; D is uncertain. Germline values: CDR1 SNHLY, CDR2 FYNNEI. Trimming pared 5 bases from V and 6 bases from J, leaving 11 bases between. The CDR3 loop spans 14 amino acids. This CDR3 is CASSQLGPNSPLHF. The DNA of the CDR3 is TGTGCCAGCAGTCAACTTGGACCTAATTCACCCCTCCACTTT.

The chain recombines TRBV10-3 with TRBJ2-7, with 9 bases that match TRBD1. The junction had 7 bases not matched to a gene; V was cut back by 10 bases and J by 6 bases. From germline, CDR1 is ENHRY and CDR2 SYGVKD. This CDR3 is 12 amino acids long. The DNA of the CDR3 is TGTGCCAACCGGGACAGGGAGGGCGAGCAGTACTTC. This encodes CANRDREGEQYF.

This clone was seen more than once but under ten times. V gene TRBV7-9 combines with J gene TRBJ2-3; D is possibly TRBD1 (6 bases). Germline V gene sequence: CDR1 SEHNR, CDR2 FQNEAQ (reference sequence). The CDR3 contains 15 residues. Trimming took 2 bases from V and 0 from J, leaving 9 bases between them. The CDR3 coding sequence is TGTGCCAGCAGCTTAACAGGGTTCAGCACAGATACGCAGTATTTT. This sequence encodes CASSLTGFSTDTQYF.

This rearrangement joins TRBV9 to TRBJ2-1; D is unresolved. Trimming pared 3 bases from V and 10 bases from J, leaving 23 bases between. The germline V gene has CDR1 SGDLS and CDR2 YYNGEE. The CDR3 extends over 16 amino acids. In nucleotides, the CDR3 is TGTGCCAGCAGCGGCCAAGGCGGTATCGACATGGGGGAGCAGTTCTTC. It specifies CASSGQGGIDMGEQFF.

The chain is built from TRBV4-1 and TRBJ1-1; D possibly corresponds to TRBD1 (6 bases). V dropped 4 bases and J dropped 0 bases, with 9 bases sitting between them. The CDR3 has 14 residues. The V gene's germline CDR1 is MGHRA and CDR2 YSYEKL. CDR3 region: CASSLQGMNTEAFF. CDR3 in DNA: TGCGCCAGCAGCCTACAGGGAATGAACACTGAAGCTTTCTTT.

The J gene is TRBJ1-1, the V gene TRBV11-2; no definite D call. CDR3 length equals 13 residues. Germline loops: CDR1 SGHAT, CDR2 FQNNGV. The V end was cut by 4 bases, the J end by 3 bases, with 9 bases between. This CDR3 reads CASSSGSYTEAFF. The CDR3 coding sequence is TGTGCCAGCAGCTCTGGGAGTTACACTGAAGCTTTCTTT.

The chain couples TRBV5-5 to TRBJ1-5; D ambiguous. Looked up from germline, CDR1 is SGHKS and CDR2 is YYEKEE (reference sequence). CDR3 size: 16 residues. Trimming left V 4 bases short and J 0 bases short, with 14 bases between. The CDR3 DNA sequence: TGTGCCAGCAGCAGACGGAGCCGGTATAGCAATCAGCCCCAGCATTTT. This gives the protein CASSRRSRYSNQPQHF.

As concerns this clone: The same CDR3 can be traced to other DNA sequences in this sample. This rearrangement joins TRBV7-2 to TRBJ2-7, with 8 positions matching TRBD1. Losses at the gene ends were 5 bases for V and 3 bases for J; bases not matched to a gene: 3. The V gene's germline CDR1 is SGHTA and CDR2 FQGNSA. The CDR3 is made up of 13 amino acids. CDR3 loop: CASSGQGVYEQYF. As DNA, the CDR3 is TGTGCCAGCAGCGGACAGGGAGTCTACGAGCAGTACTTC.

The rearrangement links TRBV10-3 to TRBJ2-2, with D perhaps matching TRBD1 or TRBD2 (5 bases each). CDR3 size: 15 residues. CDR1 ENHRY and CDR2 SYGVKD come from the germline V gene. V dropped 0 bases and J dropped 5 bases, with 10 bases sitting between them. CDR3 sequence (DNA): TGTGCCATCAGTGAGTCTGGGACGCAGACCGGGGAGCTGTTTTTT. Its translation is CAISESGTQTGELFF.

The CDR3 spells CASSLSPPGGPPEGDTQYF. For the CDR3, the DNA is TGTGCCAGCAGCTTATCGCCCCCGGGGGGCCCCCCAGAGGGAGATACGCAGTATTTT. V is TRBV7-8 and J is TRBJ2-3; maybe TRBD2 (7 bases). The V gene's germline CDR1 is SGHVS and CDR2 FQNEAQ. The CDR3 length is 19 residues. Trimming removed 2 bases from V and 5 bases from J, with 26 bases in between.

The V and J genes are TRBV7-2 and TRBJ1-2, with D possibly TRBD1 on 5 matching bases. This CDR3 spans 14 amino acids. V was shortened by 0 bases and J by 5 bases, with 10 bases between the two germline ends. CDR1 SGHTA and CDR2 FQGNSA come from the germline V gene. CDR3 sequence reads: CASSLATDSYGYTF. In DNA, the CDR3 is TGTGCCAGCAGCTTAGCGACAGACTCTTATGGCTACACCTTC.

The chain carries TRBV5-4 and TRBJ2-3, with 15 bases fitting TRBD2. Unmatched junction bases numbered 8, after V lost 4 bases and J lost 5 bases. Germline V CDR1 and CDR2: SGHNT, YYREEE (reference sequence). The CDR3 totals 17 residues. CDR3 DNA sequence: TGTGCCAGCAGCCGGCCGGGACTAGCGGGGGGACGAGATACGCAGTATTTT. Encoded protein: CASSRPGLAGGRDTQYF. Together with reference TRBV5-4 and TRBJ2-3, the CDR3 gives the full variable domain: ETGVTQSPTHLIKTRGQQVTLRCSSQSGHNTVSWYQQALGQGPQFIFQYYREEENGRGNFPPRFSGLQFPNYSSELNVNALELDDSALYLCASSRPGLAGGRDTQYFGPGTRLTVL.

In this sample, this clone turned up once. The V gene is TRBV27, the J gene TRBJ2-5, with TRBD1 identical over 9 bases. The CDR3 is made up of 15 amino acids. V was pared by 5 bases and J by 2 bases, with 6 bases of the junction left unmatched. The germline CDR1 and CDR2 sequences are MNHEY and SMNVEV (reference sequence). This chain's CDR3 is CASSPRTGEQETQYF. In nucleotides, the CDR3 is TGTGCCAGCAGTCCCAGGACAGGGGAGCAAGAGACCCAGTACTTC.

The V and J genes are TRBV10-1 and TRBJ2-2; 12 nucleotides match TRBD2. V shed 5 bases, J shed 2 bases, and the junction held 12 bases outside the gene matches. Germline V CDR1 and CDR2: WNHNN, SYGVQD (reference sequence). The CDR3 covers 19 residues. The CDR3 DNA sequence: TGCGCCAGCAGTCCCTCATTGACTAGCGGGGGCCGAAACACCGGGGAGCTGTTTTTT. This gives the protein CASSPSLTSGGRNTGELFF.

This chain links TRBV27 with TRBJ1-1; weak D call: TRBD1 (6 bases). The germline V and J ends were trimmed by 5 bases and 5 bases, with 12 bases remaining between them. The CDR3 spans 13 residues. The germline V gene has CDR1 MNHEY and CDR2 SMNVEV (reference sequence). CDR3 amino acids: CASSPNDRTEAFF. The CDR3 DNA follows: TGTGCCAGCAGTCCCAACGACAGGACTGAAGCTTTCTTT.

V and J are TRBV9 and TRBJ2-1; 7 bases align to TRBD1. Germline V gives CDR1 SGDLS, CDR2 YYNGEE. The trim removed 3 bases at V and 1 base at J, leaving 7 bases unmatched. The CDR3 extends over 16 amino acids. The CDR3 coding sequence is TGTGCCAGCAGCGCCCTAACGGGACAGTCCTACAATGAGCAGTTCTTC. Amino acid sequence: CASSALTGQSYNEQFF.

The chain uses TRBV7-9 and TRBJ2-5, with TRBD1 matching 8 bases. Trimming took 8 bases from V and 3 from J; bases not matched to a gene: 8. In germline, CDR1 is SEHNR, CDR2 FQNEAQ (reference sequence). There are 14 residues in the CDR3. The DNA of the CDR3 is TGTGCCAGCGGAGACAGGGGAACCGAAGAGACCCAGTACTTC. Translating gives CASGDRGTEETQYF. Using reference TRBV7-9 and TRBJ2-5 for the parts outside the CDR3, the full variable domain is DTGVSQNPRHKITKRGQNVTFRCDPISEHNRLYWYRQTLGQGPEFLTYFQNEAQLEKSRLLSDRFSAERPKGSFSTLEIQRTEQGDSAMYLCASGDRGTEETQYFGPGTRLLVL.

The chain uses TRBV28 and TRBJ2-2; TRBD1 aligns across 8 bases. CDR3 length equals 16 residues. With 1 base clipped from V and 6 bases from J, the junction kept 7 bases outside the gene matches. Germline assignment: CDR1 MDHEN and CDR2 SYDVKM. The DNA of the CDR3 is TGTGCCAGCAGTTTATTGTCAACACAGGGGGCCGGGGAGCTGTTTTTT. It encodes CASSLLSTQGAGELFF.

V gene TRBV30 combines with J gene TRBJ2-5; D is possibly TRBD1 or TRBD2 (5 bases each). The CDR3 contains 14 residues. The V end was cut by 2 bases, the J end by 1 base, with 11 bases between. Germline-derived CDR1 and CDR2 are GTSNPN and SVGIG (reference sequence). The CDR3 sequence: CAWSPGTAQETQYF. The CDR3 DNA reads TGTGCCTGGAGTCCCGGGACCGCCCAAGAGACCCAGTACTTC.

This chain connects TRBV30 to TRBJ2-3, with D unresolved. V was trimmed by 7 bases and J by 0 bases, leaving 14 bases between them. The CDR3 covers 14 residues. Germline CDR1 reads GTSNPN; CDR2 reads SVGIG (reference sequence). CDR3 coding DNA: TGTGCCTTACAAAAGGTTCGCAGCACAGATACGCAGTATTTT. It yields the protein CALQKVRSTDTQYF.

The CDR3 sequence is CASSFWGGATNEKLFF. DNA for the CDR3: TGTGCCAGCAGCTTTTGGGGGGGTGCAACTAATGAAAAACTGTTTTTT. The chain is built from TRBV5-4 and TRBJ1-4, with D possibly being TRBD1 (5 bases). The CDR3 has 16 amino acids. Trimming cost V 2 bases and J 0 bases, with 11 bases left between them. CDR1 and CDR2 (germline): SGHNT, YYREEE (reference sequence). Filled out from reference TRBV5-4 and TRBJ1-4, the complete variable domain reads ETGVTQSPTHLIKTRGQQVTLRCSSQSGHNTVSWYQQALGQGPQFIFQYYREEENGRGNFPPRFSGLQFPNYSSELNVNALELDDSALYLCASSFWGGATNEKLFFGSGTQLSVL.